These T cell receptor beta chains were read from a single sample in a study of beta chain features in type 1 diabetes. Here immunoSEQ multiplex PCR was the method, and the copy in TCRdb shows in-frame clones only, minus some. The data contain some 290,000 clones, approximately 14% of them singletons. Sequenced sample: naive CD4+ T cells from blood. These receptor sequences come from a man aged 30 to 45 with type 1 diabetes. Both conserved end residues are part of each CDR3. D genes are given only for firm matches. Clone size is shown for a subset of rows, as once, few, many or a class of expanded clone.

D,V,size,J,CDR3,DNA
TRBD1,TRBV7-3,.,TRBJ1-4,CASSLTGQGNEKLFF,TGTGCCAGCAGCTTAACGGGACAGGGGAATGAAAAACTGTTTTTT
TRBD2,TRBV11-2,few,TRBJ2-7,CASSPGLVVDEQYF,TGTGCCAGCAGCCCAGGACTAGTGGTCGACGAGCAGTACTTC
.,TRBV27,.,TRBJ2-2,CASSLQGRNTGELFF,TGTGCCAGCAGTTTACAGGGCAGAAACACCGGGGAGCTGTTTTTT
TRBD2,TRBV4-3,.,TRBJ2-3,CASSRRTSGGTDTQYF,TGCGCCAGCAGCCGCCGGACTAGCGGAGGCACAGATACGCAGTATTTT
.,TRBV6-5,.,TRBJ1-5,CASSYERNQPQHF,TGTGCCAGCAGTTACGAGCGCAATCAGCCCCAGCATTTT
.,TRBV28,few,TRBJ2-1,CASSPPGYNEQFF,TGTGCCAGCAGTCCTCCAGGTTACAATGAGCAGTTCTTC
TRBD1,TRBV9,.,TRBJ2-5,CASSVAGSGTGLQETQYF,TGTGCCAGCAGCGTAGCGGGGTCCGGGACAGGCTTACAAGAGACCCAGTACTTC
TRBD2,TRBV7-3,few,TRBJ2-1,CASSLSGRSSYNEQFF,TGTGCCAGCAGCCTTAGCGGGAGGAGCTCCTACAATGAGCAGTTCTTC
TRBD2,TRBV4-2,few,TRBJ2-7,CASSQSSGSLREQYF,TGTGCCAGCAGCCAATCTAGCGGGAGTCTTCGCGAGCAGTACTTC
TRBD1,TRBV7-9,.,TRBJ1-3,CASSQDRRGNTIYF,TGTGCCAGCAGCCAGGACAGGCGTGGAAACACCATATATTTT
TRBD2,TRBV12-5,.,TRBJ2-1,CASGSPGGDHEQFF,TGTGCTAGTGGTTCCCCGGGAGGGGACCATGAGCAGTTCTTC
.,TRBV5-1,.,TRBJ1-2,CASSLVGAVSYGYTF,TGCGCCAGCAGCTTGGTAGGGGCGGTGAGCTATGGCTACACCTTC
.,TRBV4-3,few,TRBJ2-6,CASSQEYRGSGANVLTF,TGCGCCAGCAGCCAGGAATACCGGGGCTCTGGGGCCAACGTCCTGACTTTC
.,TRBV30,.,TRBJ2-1,CAWSVESGQVEFF,TGTGCCTGGAGTGTAGAGTCTGGGCAGGTAGAGTTCTTC
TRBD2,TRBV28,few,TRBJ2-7,CASSPTSVYGSYEQYF,TGTGCCAGCAGCCCCACTAGCGTCTATGGCTCCTACGAGCAGTACTTC
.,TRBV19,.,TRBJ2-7,CASSTRQIQGSYEQYF,TGTGCCAGTAGTACGCGACAAATTCAGGGCTCCTACGAGCAGTACTTC
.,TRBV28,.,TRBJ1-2,CASTISGYYGYTF,TGTGCCAGCACCATCTCAGGTTACTATGGCTACACCTTC
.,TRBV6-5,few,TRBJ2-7,CASSQPGHYEQYF,TGTGCCAGCAGTCAACCCGGACACTACGAGCAGTACTTC
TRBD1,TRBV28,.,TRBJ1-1,CASSPRTGGGTEAFF,TGTGCCAGCAGTCCCAGGACAGGGGGCGGAACTGAAGCTTTCTTT
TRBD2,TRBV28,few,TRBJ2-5,CATVHSGRAETQYF,TGTGCCACCGTCCACAGCGGGAGGGCGGAGACCCAGTACTTC
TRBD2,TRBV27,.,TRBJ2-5,CASSAGLALTQYF,TGTGCCAGCAGTGCTGGACTAGCTTTGACCCAGTACTTC
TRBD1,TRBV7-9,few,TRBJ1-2,CASTQEETGGFGYTF,TGTGCCAGCACCCAAGAGGAGACAGGGGGTTTTGGCTACACCTTC
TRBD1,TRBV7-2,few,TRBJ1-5,CASSGDRGQPQHF,TGTGCCAGCAGCGGGGACAGGGGCCAGCCCCAGCATTTT
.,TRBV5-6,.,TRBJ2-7,CASSLFRGYEQYF,TGTGCCAGCAGCTTGTTCCGCGGCTACGAGCAGTACTTC
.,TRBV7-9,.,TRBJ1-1,CASSLERQINTEAFF,TGTGCCAGCAGCTTAGAGCGACAGATAAACACTGAAGCTTTCTTT
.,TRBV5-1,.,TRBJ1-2,CASRGNEDYGYTF,TGCGCCAGCAGAGGCAATGAGGACTATGGCTACACCTTC
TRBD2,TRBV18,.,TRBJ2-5,CASSPREGREEQYF,TGTGCCAGCTCACCAAGGGAGGGGAGAGAGGAGCAGTACTTC
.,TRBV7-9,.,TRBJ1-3,CASSLAGQGNTIYF,TGTGCCAGCAGCTTAGCCGGACAGGGAAACACCATATATTTT
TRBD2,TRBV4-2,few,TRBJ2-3,CASSPRTSASTDTQYF,TGTGCCAGCAGCCCTCGGACTAGCGCAAGTACAGATACGCAGTATTTT
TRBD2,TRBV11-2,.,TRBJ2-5,CASSWQGSGRAAETQYF,TGTGCCAGCAGCTGGCAGGGGAGCGGGAGGGCCGCGGAGACCCAGTACTTC
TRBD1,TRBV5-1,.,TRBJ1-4,CASSLGTGGKLFF,TGCGCCAGCAGCTTGGGGACAGGAGGAAAACTGTTTTTT
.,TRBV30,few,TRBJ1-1,CAWKSATNTEAFF,TGTGCCTGGAAATCAGCGACGAACACTGAAGCTTTCTTT
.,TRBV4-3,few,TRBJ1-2,CASSQVGAISGNYGYTF,TGCGCCAGCAGCCAAGTCGGGGCCATAAGCGGGAACTATGGCTACACCTTC
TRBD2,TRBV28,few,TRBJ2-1,CASSRLAGNNEQFF,TGTGCCAGCAGTCGTCTAGCGGGGAACAATGAGCAGTTCTTC
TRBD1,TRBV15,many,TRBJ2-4,CATSTTGWDRGLIQYF,TGTGCCACCAGCACTACCGGTTGGGACAGGGGCCTCATTCAGTACTTC
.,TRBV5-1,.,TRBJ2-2,CASSLTGSLAGELFF,TGCGCCAGCAGCTTGACAGGGTCCCTGGCCGGGGAGCTGTTTTTT
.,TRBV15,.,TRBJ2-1,CATSRDLVYSEQFF,TGTGCCACCAGCAGAGATTTGGTTTATAGTGAGCAGTTCTTC
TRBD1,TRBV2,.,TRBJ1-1,CASKTSQGTMNTEAFF,TGTGCCAGCAAAACCTCACAGGGGACCATGAACACTGAAGCTTTCTTT
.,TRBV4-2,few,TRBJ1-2,CASSQDLSPGGYTF,TGTGCCAGCAGCCAAGATCTCTCGCCGGGAGGCTACACCTTC
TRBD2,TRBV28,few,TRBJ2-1,CASTATSGRPLYNEQFF,TGTGCCAGCACCGCAACTAGCGGGAGGCCCCTCTACAATGAGCAGTTCTTC
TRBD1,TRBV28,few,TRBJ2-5,CASSFGTGVYEETQYF,TGTGCCAGCAGTTTCGGGACAGGGGTATATGAAGAGACCCAGTACTTC
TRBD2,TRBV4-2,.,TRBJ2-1,CASSQVLSGDYNEQFF,TGTGCCAGCAGCCAAGTCTTAAGCGGGGACTACAATGAGCAGTTCTTC
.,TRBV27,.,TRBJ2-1,CASSLSEADNEQFF,TGTGCCAGCAGTTTATCGGAGGCGGACAATGAGCAGTTCTTC
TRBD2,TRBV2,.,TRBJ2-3,CASRGEADTQYF,TGTGCCAGCCGGGGGGAGGCAGATACGCAGTATTTT
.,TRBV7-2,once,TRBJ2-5,CASSLQASVQETQYF,TGTGCCAGCAGCTTACAGGCTAGCGTACAAGAGACCCAGTACTTC
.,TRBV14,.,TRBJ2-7,CASSPLRQGYEQYF,TGTGCCAGCAGCCCCCTTCGGCAGGGCTACGAGCAGTACTTC
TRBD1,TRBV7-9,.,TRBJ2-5,CASSLAAGGETQYF,TGTGCCAGCAGCTTAGCGGCAGGGGGAGAGACCCAGTACTTC
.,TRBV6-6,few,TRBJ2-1,CASGPPAASYNEQFF,TGTGCCAGCGGGCCCCCAGCAGCCTCCTACAATGAGCAGTTCTTC
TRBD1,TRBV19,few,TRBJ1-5,CASLKGTGAYQPQHF,TGTGCCAGTCTGAAGGGGACAGGGGCATATCAGCCCCAGCATTTT
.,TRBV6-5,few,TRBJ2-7,CASSYSGNYEQYF,TGTGCCAGCAGTTACTCGGGCAACTACGAGCAGTACTTC